Below, 24 T cell receptor beta chains from the same sample are listed, as sequenced in a study of T cell responses to AZD1222 COVID-19 vaccine. Assay used: immunoSEQ multiplex PCR; TCRdb lists only in-frame clones, some missing. The sample holds fewer than 150,000 clones; around 88% are singletons and the top ten take approximately 3.7%. This specimen consisted of peripheral blood, obtained on day 0 of AZD1222 vaccination. These receptors were taken from an adult in good health.

This clone is classed as medium-sized. V is TRBV19 and J is TRBJ1-1; maybe TRBD1 (5 bases). Germline V gene sequence: CDR1 LNHDA, CDR2 SQIVND (reference sequence). CDR3 length equals 16 residues. With 10 bases removed from V and 3 bases from J, the gap between germline ends came to 24 bases. The CDR3: CATYVGGFGLYTEAFF. In nucleotides, the CDR3 is TGTGCCACCTACGTGGGGGGTTTTGGGTTATACACTGAAGCTTTCTTT.

The chain joins TRBV7-2 to TRBJ2-1; D is perhaps TRBD2 (6 bases). Trimming pared 2 bases from V and 1 base from J, leaving 9 bases between. The CDR3 length is 15 residues. CDR1 is SGHTA and CDR2 is FQGNSA in the germline V gene. This CDR3 is CASSLSGGSYNEQFF. CDR3 nucleotide sequence: TGTGCCAGCAGCTTAAGCGGAGGGTCCTACAATGAGCAGTTCTTC.

The V call is TRBV19, the J call TRBJ2-2, with TRBD2 matching over 10 bases. Germline values: CDR1 LNHDA, CDR2 SQIVND (reference sequence). V was clipped by 6 bases and J by 7 bases; unmatched bases: 11. This CDR3 has 16 amino acids. The CDR3 DNA sequence: TGTGCCAGTAGGGGGGAGCGGGAGGGCCGTATCGGGGAGCTGTTTTTT. Protein sequence: CASRGEREGRIGELFF. Supplemented by reference TRBV19 and TRBJ2-2, the full variable domain reads DGGITQSPKYLFRKEGQNVTLSCEQNLNHDAMYWYRQDPGQGLRLIYYSQIVNDFQKGDIAEGYSVSREKKESFPLTVTSAQKNPTAFYLCASRGEREGRIGELFFGEGSRLTVL.

This chain joins TRBV3-1 (or the pseudogene TRBV3-2) and TRBJ1-6, with D tentatively TRBD1 (5 bases). Germline CDR1 LGHDT, CDR2 YNNKEL (reference sequence). This CDR3 contains 15 residues. V gave up 1 base and J gave up 16 bases, with 20 bases separating them. CDR3 sequence reads: CASSQAPGTLPGLHF. The CDR3 coding sequence is TGTGCCAGCAGCCAAGCCCCCGGGACCCTTCCCGGACTCCACTTT.

The rearrangement links TRBV30 to TRBJ2-1, with TRBD2 matching 10 bases. The CDR3 spans 15 residues. Germline V gives CDR1 GTSNPN, CDR2 SVGIG (reference sequence). V dropped 1 base and J dropped 2; count of bases not matched to a gene: 2. CDR3 coding DNA: TGTGCCTGGAGTGAGCTAGCGGGGGCCTACAATGAGCAGTTCTTC. This codes for CAWSELAGAYNEQFF.

The chain employs TRBV5-1 and TRBJ1-2, with D unresolved. V lost 4 bases, J lost 6 bases, and 13 bases lay in between. The CDR3 runs to 13 residues. In germline, CDR1 is SGHRS, CDR2 YFSETQ. DNA of the CDR3: TGCGCCAGCAGCCCGGACTTCCCCCATGGCTACACCTTC. Translated: CASSPDFPHGYTF.

The V and J genes are TRBV7-2 and TRBJ1-5; D perhaps matches TRBD1 (5 bases). The CDR3 is 15 residues long. CDR1 SGHTA and CDR2 FQGNSA come from the germline V gene. V lost 5 bases, J lost 2 bases, and 13 bases lay in between. CDR3 in DNA: TGTGCCAGCAGCAAAGGAGGGGATGGCAATCAGCCCCAGCATTTT. As protein: CASSKGGDGNQPQHF.

The rearrangement uses TRBV27 and TRBJ2-2; 9 bases fit TRBD2. The trim removed 7 bases at V and 2 bases at J, leaving 11 bases unmatched. There are 17 residues in the CDR3. Germline V lookup: CDR1 MNHEY, CDR2 SMNVEV (reference sequence). CDR3 DNA: TGTGCCAGCAAAATAGCGGGAGTTGGGACAAACACCGGGGAGCTGTTTTTT. As protein: CASKIAGVGTNTGELFF.

This chain connects TRBV28 to TRBJ2-3, with D perhaps given as TRBD1 or TRBD2 (5 bases each). The germline V and J ends were trimmed by 2 bases and 0 bases, with 9 bases remaining between them. The CDR3 is made up of 15 amino acids. The V gene's germline CDR1 is MDHEN and CDR2 SYDVKM. CDR3 protein: CASSLKWGSTDTQYF. The CDR3 DNA reads TGTGCCAGCAGTTTAAAGTGGGGGAGCACAGATACGCAGTATTTT.

The chain joins TRBV10-3 to TRBJ1-6, with D perhaps matching TRBD1 (5 bases). Germline loops: CDR1 ENHRY, CDR2 SYGVKD. V dropped 6 bases and J dropped 6 bases, with 15 bases sitting between them. CDR3 length: 15 residues. The CDR3 protein is CAISFDRQTNSPLHF. The DNA of the CDR3 is TGTGCCATCAGCTTCGACAGACAAACTAATTCACCCCTCCACTTT.

This chain connects TRBV11-3 to TRBJ2-7; 7 nucleotides line up with TRBD1. Trimming cost V 4 bases and J 4 bases; bases outside gene matches: 7. Germline CDR1 reads SGHNT; CDR2 reads YENEEA. The CDR3 is 14 amino acids. CDR3 region: CASSYQDRNYEQYF. CDR3 in DNA: TGTGCCAGCAGCTATCAGGACAGGAATTACGAGCAGTACTTC.

The rearrangement uses TRBV3-1 (or the pseudogene TRBV3-2) and TRBJ1-6, with D tentatively TRBD1 (5 bases). From germline, CDR1 is LGHDT and CDR2 YNNKEL (reference sequence). The CDR3 has 17 residues. V lost 0 bases, J lost 1 base, and 10 bases lay in between. This chain's CDR3 is CASSQEFGGSYNSPLHF. The CDR3 DNA reads as TGTGCCAGCAGCCAAGAGTTCGGGGGGTCCTATAATTCACCCCTCCACTTT.

The chain joins TRBV28 to TRBJ2-7; 7 nucleotides match TRBD1. Unmatched junction bases numbered 2, after V lost 4 bases and J lost 2 bases. CDR3 length equals 13 residues. Germline CDR1 and CDR2: MDHEN and SYDVKM. This chain's CDR3 is CASSSGQTYEQYF. The CDR3 DNA follows: TGTGCCAGCAGTTCGGGACAGACCTACGAGCAGTACTTC.

The chain has TRBV28 and TRBJ2-5, with D uncertain. The CDR3 has 11 residues. Looked up from germline, CDR1 is MDHEN and CDR2 is SYDVKM. V was clipped by 10 bases and J by 3 bases, with 9 bases between them. The CDR3 loop reads CATRREETQYF. CDR3 sequence (DNA): TGTGCCACTAGGCGCGAAGAGACCCAGTACTTC. Looking up the rest from reference TRBV28 and TRBJ2-5 gives the full variable domain: DVKVTQSSRYLVKRTGEKVFLECVQDMDHENMFWYRQDPGLGLRLIYFSYDVKMKEKGDIPEGYSVSREKKERFSLILESASTNQTSMYLCATRREETQYFGPGTRLLVL.

The chain employs TRBV12-3 or TRBV12-4 and TRBJ2-1, with a possible D match to TRBD1 (5 bases). V was trimmed by 7 bases and J by 5 bases, leaving 9 bases between them. This CDR3 comprises 12 residues. In nucleotides, the CDR3 is TGTGCCAGCACAGAAGGGGACAATGAGCAGTTCTTC. This codes for CASTEGDNEQFF.

The gene calls are TRBV7-2 and TRBJ1-6; perhaps TRBD1 as D (6 bases). The length of the CDR3 is 18 residues. Germline-derived CDR1 and CDR2 are SGHTA and FQGNSA. Trimming removed 1 base from V and 0 bases from J, with 13 bases in between. This chain's CDR3 is CASSLEGTPSSYNSPLHF. As DNA, the CDR3 is TGTGCCAGCAGCTTAGAAGGGACACCGAGCTCCTATAATTCACCCCTCCACTTT.

The chain couples TRBV19 to TRBJ1-5, with 7 bases matching TRBD1. The CDR3 length is 14 residues. Germline V gene lookup returns CDR1 LNHDA and CDR2 SQIVND (reference sequence). With V trimmed by 7 bases and J by 11 bases, 14 bases remained unmatched. CDR3 sequence: CASKTGTESEAQHF. The CDR3 DNA reads as TGTGCCAGTAAAACTGGGACAGAGTCTGAGGCCCAGCATTTT. The entire variable domain, with the rest obtained from reference TRBV19 and TRBJ1-5, is as follows: DGGITQSPKYLFRKEGQNVTLSCEQNLNHDAMYWYRQDPGQGLRLIYYSQIVNDFQKGDIAEGYSVSREKKESFPLTVTSAQKNPTAFYLCASKTGTESEAQHFGDGTRLSIL.

The J gene is TRBJ2-7, the V gene TRBV29-1; the D gene is possibly TRBD2 (5 bases). This CDR3 is 12 amino acids long. CDR1 and CDR2 (germline): SQVTM, ANQGSEA. Trimming pared 4 bases from V and 3 bases from J, leaving 10 bases between. The CDR3 sequence: CSVVVGSYEQYF. The CDR3 DNA follows: TGCAGCGTTGTCGTAGGGAGCTACGAGCAGTACTTC.

This chain connects TRBV15 to TRBJ2-1; the D is unclear. CDR1 and CDR2 from the germline V gene are LNHNV and YYDKDF (reference sequence). The CDR3 spans 14 residues. The V and J ends lost 2 bases and 4 bases respectively, with 9 bases between them. The CDR3 region has the DNA TGTGCCACCAGCAGAAGTCTAGAATACAATGAGCAGTTCTTC. Amino acid sequence: CATSRSLEYNEQFF.

The rearrangement joins TRBV7-9 to TRBJ2-7, with D perhaps TRBD2 (5 bases). Between the trimmed V and J ends, which lost 1 base and 0 bases, there was a span of 13 bases. Germline V CDR1 and CDR2: SEHNR, FQNEAQ (reference sequence). The CDR3 extends over 16 amino acids. The CDR3, as DNA: TGTGCCAGCAGCTTAGGTGGTGGCGGGTTCTCCTACGAGCAGTACTTC. Encoded protein: CASSLGGGGFSYEQYF.

This sequence joins TRBV11-2 and TRBJ1-1; D call uncertain. Trimming removed 7 bases at V and 2 bases at J, with 2 bases between. The CDR3 contains 10 residues. The germline gives CDR1 SGHAT, CDR2 FQNNGV. This CDR3 is CASINTEAFF. CDR3 nucleotide sequence: TGTGCCAGCATCAACACTGAAGCTTTCTTT.

The chain employs TRBV6-2 or TRBV6-3 and TRBJ2-1; 11 bases fit TRBD2. CDR1 is MNHEY, CDR2 SVGEGT, per germline. Trimming removed 6 bases from V and 9 bases from J; junction bases left unmatched: 19. This CDR3 is 18 amino acids long. The DNA for the CDR3 is TGTGCCAGCAGCCGAAGCGGGGCGAGGGGGCTAGCGGGAGGTGAGCAGTTCTTC. The encoded protein is CASSRSGARGLAGGEQFF.

The genes are TRBV7-2 and TRBJ1-5, with 8 bases aligning to TRBD1. This CDR3 region has 15 residues. The V segment lost 6 bases and the J segment 5 bases; nucleotides outside the gene matches: 9. Germline V gene sequence: CDR1 SGHTA, CDR2 FQGNSA. The CDR3, as DNA: TGTGCCAGCAGTCTTAGACAGGGGACAGATCAGCCCCAGCATTTT. Encoded protein: CASSLRQGTDQPQHF. The full variable domain, with the rest looked up from reference TRBV7-2 and TRBJ1-5, is GAGVSQSPSNKVTEKGKDVELRCDPISGHTALYWYRQSLGQGLEFLIYFQGNSAPDKSGLPSDRFSAERTGGSVSTLTIQRTQQEDSAVYLCASSLRQGTDQPQHFGDGTRLSIL.

The chain carries TRBV3-1 (or the pseudogene TRBV3-2) and TRBJ2-7; possible D gene TRBD2, 6 bases. CDR1 is LGHDT and CDR2 is YNNKEL in the germline V gene (reference sequence). The CDR3 loop spans 15 amino acids. The ends were cut back, 4 bases at V and 4 bases at J, with 17 bases in the middle. The CDR3 loop is CASSPKGRAGYEQYF. The DNA for the CDR3 is TGTGCCAGCAGCCCAAAGGGCCGCGCGGGATACGAGCAGTACTTC.